Sequencing of this T cell receptor (beta chain) was carried out in a study of Graves' ophthalmopathy and Graves' hyperthyroidism. The study, taken as a whole, reports: The authors also found most expanded thyroid clonotypes above 0.001 frequency in blood. For predicting ophthalmopathy progression, the model had roughly 70% sensitivity and under 85% specificity. Classification of ophthalmopathy versus stable hyperthyroidism by a 13-signature model yielded about 88% sensitivity and just over 80% specificity.

The CDR3 totals 17 residues. The junction had 4 bases not matched to a gene; V was cut back by 0 bases and J by 4 bases. Germline CDR1 is LNHNV and CDR2 is YYDKDF (reference sequence). Amplification of the TCR beta CDR3 regions used RNA transcripts (as template). First-round RT-PCR employed HTBI primers, with a second-round multiplex PCR after it. TCRdb reprocessed the multiplex PCR reads with MiXCR, giving one entry per CDR3 protein. The repertoire holds 1 million to 1.3 million distinct CDR3 sequences, with 35% to 40% as singletons. Of note for this clonotype: The antigen remains unidentified.

The source is an adult man with Graves' hyperthyroidism. The sample comprised peripheral blood or thyroid tissue (not recorded which). The V gene is TRBV15, the J gene TRBJ1-5; 12 positions agree with TRBD1. CDR3 region: CATSRDRGQGANQPQHF. The DNA for the CDR3 is TGTGCCACCAGCAGAGATAGGGGACAGGGGGCAAATCAGCCCCAGCATTTT.